The 22 T cell receptor beta chains given below trace back to one sample, sequenced in a study of T cells in Graves' hyperthyroidism and ophthalmopathy. Researchers took RNA transcripts and amplified the TCR beta CDR3 regions from them. Using the HTBI primer set, a first-round RT-PCR was run on the TCR CDR3. TCRdb reanalysed the multiplex PCR reads using MiXCR and keeps one entry per CDR3 protein. The table includes about 690,000 distinct CDR3 sequences, approximately 15% detected once. The sample was blood. These receptors were obtained from a man aged 50-59 years with Graves' hyperthyroidism.

This clonotype was seen a handful of times. This chain links TRBV10-3 with TRBJ2-7; 9 bases fit TRBD2. The junction had 12 bases not matched to a gene; V was cut back by 3 bases and J by 6 bases. The CDR3 is made up of 16 amino acids. Germline CDR1 and CDR2: ENHRY and SYGVKD. The CDR3 loop is CAISDATPSGALEQYF. The CDR3, as DNA: TGTGCCATCAGTGACGCAACTCCTAGCGGGGCCCTCGAGCAGTACTTC.

This clonotype was recorded many times. The gene calls are TRBV12-3 or TRBV12-4 and TRBJ2-7; 7 bases fit TRBD2. V lost 6 bases to trimming and J lost 6 bases; unmatched junction nucleotides: 8. The CDR3 covers 13 residues. DNA for the CDR3: TGTGCCAGCAGACTAGCGCCGGGGGGCGAGCAGTACTTC. It is translated as CASRLAPGGEQYF.

This clonotype was detected ten times or more. This rearrangement joins TRBV9 to TRBJ1-2; 10 positions match TRBD1. The CDR3 runs 15 residues. Trimming removed 2 bases from V and 7 bases from J; junction bases left unmatched: 8. Germline V gene lookup returns CDR1 SGDLS and CDR2 YYNGEE. CDR3 region: CASSVSGQGKGGYTF. DNA of the CDR3: TGTGCCAGCAGCGTCTCGGGACAGGGGAAGGGTGGCTACACCTTC. Using reference TRBV9 and TRBJ1-2 for the parts outside the CDR3, the full variable domain is DSGVTQTPKHLITATGQRVTLRCSPRSGDLSVYWYQQSLDQGLQFLIQYYNGEERAKGNILERFSAQQFPDLHSELNLSSLELGDSALYFCASSVSGQGKGGYTFGSGTRLTVV.

This clonotype occurred many times. The genes are TRBV27 and TRBJ2-1, with TRBD1 identical over 9 bases. Germline CDR1 reads MNHEY; CDR2 reads SMNVEV (reference sequence). V gave up 5 bases and J gave up 7 bases; unmatched junction bases: 15. The CDR3 sequence is 17 residues long. In DNA, the CDR3 is TGTGCCAGCAGTCTTTGGACAGTGGGACAGGGCGAGAATGAGCAGTTCTTC. Amino acid sequence: CASSLWTVGQGENEQFF.

This clonotype was seen at least ten times. The chain joins TRBV28 to TRBJ1-2, with TRBD1 matching over 8 bases. The CDR3 consists of 14 residues. V lost 5 bases and J lost 5; bases outside the gene matches: 7. Per the germline V gene, CDR1 is MDHEN and CDR2 is SYDVKM. CDR3 DNA sequence: TGTGCCAGCAGTGAAGGACAGGGAGGGTATGGCTACACCTTC. This codes for CASSEGQGGYGYTF.

Notes on this clonotype: A much larger clonotype is one base distant, so this may be a read error. V gene TRBV2 combines with J gene TRBJ2-7, with 14 positions matching TRBD2. The germline CDR1 and CDR2 sequences are SNHLY and FYNNEI. The CDR3 has 16 amino acids. In DNA form, the CDR3 reads TGTGCCAGCAGTACCGGACTAGCGGGAGGTCCCTACGAGCAGAACTTC. Translated: CASSTGLAGGPYEQNF.

This clonotype showed up many times. The chain couples TRBV7-9 to TRBJ2-1; D is undetermined. With 4 bases removed from V and 15 bases from J, the gap between germline ends came to 16 bases. CDR3 length equals 12 residues. The V gene's germline CDR1 is SEHNR and CDR2 FQNEAQ (reference sequence). The CDR3 protein is CASSSATSRTFF. CDR3 bases: TGTGCCAGCAGCTCCGCCACAAGCAGGACGTTCTTC.

This clonotype has a handful of counts. The rearrangement joins TRBV19 to TRBJ1-1, with 7 bases matching TRBD1. The junction had 12 bases not matched to a gene; V was cut back by 2 bases and J by 3 bases. The CDR3 extends over 17 amino acids. CDR1 and CDR2 from the germline V gene are LNHDA and SQIVND (reference sequence). CDR3 bases: TGTGCCAGTAGTATATTGGCAGGGGGTTCAGTGTACACTGAAGCTTTCTTT. This gives the protein CASSILAGGSVYTEAFF. Full variable domain (missing parts from reference TRBV19 and TRBJ1-1): DGGITQSPKYLFRKEGQNVTLSCEQNLNHDAMYWYRQDPGQGLRLIYYSQIVNDFQKGDIAEGYSVSREKKESFPLTVTSAQKNPTAFYLCASSILAGGSVYTEAFFGQGTRLTVV.

This clonotype was seen more than once but under ten times. The V call is TRBV20-1, the J call TRBJ2-5; 7 bases are shared with TRBD2. The germline gives CDR1 DFQATT, CDR2 SNEGSKA (reference sequence). V was clipped by 2 bases and J by 5 bases; unmatched bases: 17. CDR3 length: 17 residues. CDR3 sequence reads: CSARIAPVLANWETQYF. CDR3 bases: TGCAGTGCTAGAATTGCACCAGTACTAGCGAATTGGGAGACCCAGTACTTC.

This chain uses TRBV19 with TRBJ1-5; D is ambiguous. The CDR3 loop spans 15 amino acids. Germline CDR1 and CDR2: LNHDA and SQIVND (reference sequence). V lost 3 bases and J 0 bases, leaving 9 bases between the germline ends. The CDR3 region is CASSIYGYSNQPQHF. The CDR3 coding sequence is TGTGCCAGTAGTATTTACGGATATAGCAATCAGCCCCAGCATTTT.

This clonotype appeared many times. J is TRBJ2-1 and V is TRBV28; TRBD1 matches at 9 bases. CDR1 and CDR2 (germline): MDHEN, SYDVKM. With V trimmed by 3 bases and J by 7 bases, 4 bases remained unmatched. The CDR3 totals 14 residues. The CDR3 region has the DNA TGTGCCAGCAGTTTCGGACAGGGGCGGAATGAGCAGTTCTTC. Its translation is CASSFGQGRNEQFF.

This clonotype was counted at least ten times. The CDR3 coding sequence is TGTGCCAGCAGCCAGATAAGCGGGAGACTGTGGAATGAGCAGTTCTTC. Its translation is CASSQISGRLWNEQFF. V usage is TRBV14 and J usage is TRBJ2-1, with 8 nucleotides matching TRBD2. Germline CDR1 reads SGHDN; CDR2 reads FVKESK. V dropped 3 bases and J dropped 7; count of bases not matched to a gene: 11. CDR3 length: 16 residues.

This clonotype was detected ten times or more. The chain has TRBV27 and TRBJ1-6, with D possibly being TRBD1 (6 bases). Germline V gene lookup returns CDR1 MNHEY and CDR2 SMNVEV (reference sequence). The CDR3 consists of 15 residues. The V gene lost 5 bases and the J gene lost 10 bases, with 18 bases spanning the gap. CDR3: CASSPPGQLSSPLHF. The CDR3 coding sequence is TGTGCCAGCAGTCCACCGGGACAACTCAGCTCACCCCTCCACTTT.

This clonotype was found a few times. The V gene is TRBV2, the J gene TRBJ2-2; 7 positions match TRBD1. J gave up 6 bases and V 10 bases, and 5 bases lay outside the gene matches. The V gene's germline CDR1 is SNHLY and CDR2 FYNNEI. The CDR3 covers 12 residues. CDR3 sequence reads: CATLDRAGELFF. CDR3 nucleotides: TGTGCCACCCTAGACAGGGCCGGGGAGCTGTTTTTT. The variable domain in full, with the rest retrieved from reference TRBV2 and TRBJ2-2, is EPEVTQTPSHQVTQMGQEVILRCVPISNHLYFYWYRQILGQKVEFLVSFYNNEISEKSEIFDDQFSVERPDGSNFTLKIRSTKLEDSAMYFCATLDRAGELFFGEGSRLTVL.

This clonotype was detected ten times or more. The chain has TRBV11-3 and TRBJ2-3, with D tentatively TRBD2 (6 bases). The CDR3 extends over 17 amino acids. The germline V gene encodes CDR1 SGHNT and CDR2 YENEEA. The germline V and J ends were trimmed by 5 bases and 0 bases, with 18 bases remaining between them. The CDR3 reads CASSLGGSSTSTDTQYF. The CDR3 bases are TGTGCCAGCAGCCTGGGGGGATCGTCAACTAGCACAGATACGCAGTATTTT.

This clonotype was seen many times. The chain uses TRBV27 and TRBJ2-7; D tentatively reads TRBD1 or TRBD2 (5 bases each). The germline CDR1 and CDR2 sequences are MNHEY and SMNVEV (reference sequence). The CDR3 runs to 15 residues. Trimming pared 4 bases from V and 2 bases from J, leaving 15 bases between. The CDR3 here is CASSSIGTETYEQYF. Written as DNA, the CDR3 is TGTGCCAGCAGTTCCATCGGGACGGAAACCTACGAGCAGTACTTC.

This clonotype occurred many times. CDR3 sequence: CASSYSLEQYF. The CDR3 nucleotides read TGTGCCAGCAGCTATAGTCTCGAGCAGTACTTC. The V call is TRBV13, the J call TRBJ2-7, with D unclear. Trimming cost V 4 bases and J 6 bases, with 7 bases left between them. CDR3 length: 11 amino acids. CDR1 PRHDT and CDR2 FYEKMQ come from the germline V gene (reference sequence).

This clonotype was counted ten times or more. V gene TRBV3-1 combines with J gene TRBJ2-7, with unresolved D. Germline V gene lookup returns CDR1 LGHDT and CDR2 YNNKEL (reference sequence). Deletions cut 1 base from V and 3 bases from J, with 16 bases between. This CDR3 has 16 amino acids. CDR3 loop: CASSQVIMTTGYEQYF. DNA of the CDR3: TGTGCCAGCAGCCAAGTTATTATGACGACTGGCTACGAGCAGTACTTC.

The chain carries TRBV7-3 and TRBJ1-2, with unresolved D. CDR1 is SGHTA and CDR2 is FQGTGA in the germline V gene. The V gene lost 1 base and the J gene lost 4 bases, with 10 bases spanning the gap. The CDR3 has 14 residues. The CDR3 is CASSLNARFYGYTF. CDR3 DNA sequence: TGTGCCAGCAGCTTAAATGCGCGTTTCTATGGCTACACCTTC.

The J gene is TRBJ1-3, the V gene TRBV18, with 7 bases identical to TRBD1. V lost 3 bases, J lost 2 bases, and 4 bases stayed unmatched. The CDR3 consists of 15 residues. CDR1 KGHSH and CDR2 LQKENI come from the germline V gene. The CDR3 DNA follows: TGTGCCAGCTCACCTCCAACAGGGGCTGGAAACACCATATATTTT. Translation: CASSPPTGAGNTIYF.

This clonotype was found many times. The V gene is TRBV11-2, the J gene TRBJ2-1; weak D call: TRBD1 (7 bases). The CDR3 loop spans 20 amino acids. V was clipped by 2 bases and J by 1 base, with 24 bases between them. Germline V gene data show CDR1 as SGHAT and CDR2 as FQNNGV. The CDR3 DNA is TGTGCCAGCAGCTTAAGTAGTATTCGGAGGGACAGACCGTCCTACAATGAGCAGTTCTTC. Encoded protein: CASSLSSIRRDRPSYNEQFF.

There are a few counts of this clonotype. The chain employs TRBV20-1 and TRBJ2-6, with D hard to call. Trimming removed 4 bases at V and 0 bases at J, with 4 bases between. The germline gives CDR1 DFQATT, CDR2 SNEGSKA (reference sequence). The CDR3 loop spans 13 amino acids. CDR3 bases: TGCAGTGCTAAGAGCTCTGGGGCCAACGTCCTGACTTTC. This translates into CSAKSSGANVLTF.